The 12 T cell receptor beta chains below all came from one sample that was sequenced in a study of blood T cells in healthy people across ages. Then a second PCR, running roughly 7 to 11 cycles, was carried out with a sample-barcoded 5' primer and a J-beta primer mix. TCRdb re-called the 5' RACE reads through MiXCR, storing one row per CDR3 protein. The sample lists about 1,500,000 distinct CDR3 sequences, around two fifths seen once, with 7% to 9.5% in the top ten. The material sequenced was blood. The source of these receptors is a woman younger than 30 in good health.

This chain links TRBV12-3 or TRBV12-4 with TRBJ2-2, with TRBD1 as a possible D gene (6 bases). V was clipped by 5 bases and J by 5 bases, with 18 bases between them. The CDR3 is made up of 16 amino acids. The CDR3 DNA is TGTGCCAGCAGTCTCCAACAGGGAAGACGAACCGGGGAGCTGTTTTTT. It encodes CASSLQQGRRTGELFF.

The chain combines TRBV10-1 with TRBJ2-1; 7 bases are a match to TRBD2. Per germline, CDR1 WNHNN and CDR2 SYGVQD (reference sequence). CDR3 length equals 12 residues. With V trimmed by 5 bases and J by 7 bases, 2 bases remained unmatched. The CDR3 bases are TGCGCCAGCAGTAAACTAGCGAATGAGCAGTTCTTC. It is translated as CASSKLANEQFF.

This chain connects TRBV29-1 to TRBJ2-7, with D hard to call. CDR1 SQVTM and CDR2 ANQGSEA come from the germline V gene. Trimming pared 1 base from V and 3 bases from J, leaving 13 bases between. The CDR3 totals 14 residues. The CDR3 region has the DNA TGCAGCGTTGAAGCGGGTACAGTCCTCTACGAGCAGTACTTC. This encodes CSVEAGTVLYEQYF.

This sequence joins TRBV3-1 and TRBJ1-5; 10 bases line up with TRBD1. V gave up 3 bases and J gave up 1 base; unmatched junction bases: 3. This CDR3 has 16 amino acids. Germline values: CDR1 LGHDT, CDR2 YNNKEL (reference sequence). CDR3 sequence reads: CASSQGQGISNQPQHF. As DNA, the CDR3 is TGTGCCAGCAGCCAGGGACAGGGGATCAGCAATCAGCCCCAGCATTTT.

The chain employs TRBV28 and TRBJ2-7; 9 nucleotides agree with TRBD2. V was clipped by 2 bases and J by 0 bases; unmatched bases: 8. CDR3 size: 17 residues. Per germline, CDR1 MDHEN and CDR2 SYDVKM. CDR3 in amino acids: CASSLASGVLSSYEQYF. CDR3 in DNA: TGTGCCAGCAGTTTAGCTAGCGGGGTGCTAAGCTCCTACGAGCAGTACTTC.

The rearrangement uses TRBV7-9 and TRBJ2-3; D is possibly TRBD2 (5 bases). CDR3 length: 14 residues. Germline assignment: CDR1 SEHNR and CDR2 FQNEAQ (reference sequence). The germline V and J ends were trimmed by 6 bases and 2 bases, with 12 bases remaining between them. CDR3: CASRFGENTDTQYF. CDR3 nucleotides: TGTGCCAGCAGGTTCGGGGAAAACACAGATACGCAGTATTTT.

The gene calls are TRBV6-5 and TRBJ2-7, with unresolved D. CDR1 and CDR2 from the germline V gene are MNHEY and SVGAGI. This CDR3 has 14 residues. V was cut by 9 bases and J by 1 base, with 16 bases left in between. CDR3 nucleotide sequence: TGTGCCAGAAACGGGCCAAAAAGGTCCTACGAGCAGTACTTC. Amino acid sequence: CARNGPKRSYEQYF.

The chain links TRBV4-1 to TRBJ1-1, with D possibly being TRBD1 (5 bases). Trimming left V 1 base short and J 8 bases short, with 11 bases between. From germline, CDR1 is MGHRA and CDR2 YSYEKL. The CDR3 loop spans 13 amino acids. Here the CDR3 reads CASSQAGGREAFF. As DNA, the CDR3 is TGCGCCAGCAGCCAAGCCGGGGGTAGGGAAGCTTTCTTT.

The chain combines TRBV15 with TRBJ2-5, with TRBD1 matching 9 bases. Germline values: CDR1 LNHNV, CDR2 YYDKDF (reference sequence). V lost 5 bases and J lost 11; bases outside the gene matches: 27. The CDR3 is 19 residues long. CDR3 residues: CATSGMGRDRVLRYNEQYF. The CDR3 DNA is TGTGCCACCAGCGGCATGGGGAGGGACAGGGTTTTACGATACAATGAGCAGTACTTC.

The rearrangement joins TRBV28 to TRBJ1-4; 8 bases agree with TRBD1. Germline V gene lookup returns CDR1 MDHEN and CDR2 SYDVKM. The V and J ends lost 7 bases and 7 bases, in that order; junction bases with no gene match: 5. CDR3 length: 13 amino acids. CDR3 protein: CASIDRGGEKLFF. CDR3 DNA: TGTGCCAGCATAGACAGGGGAGGTGAAAAACTGTTTTTT.

Remarks on this clonotype: A junction boundary mismatches the germline segment, possibly from a read error. The chain couples TRBV4-1 to TRBJ1-1; 9 bases are a match to TRBD1. The CDR3 has 15 residues. CDR1 and CDR2 from the germline V gene are MGHRA and YSYEKL. The CDR3 is CTSSGQGLMNTEAFF. CDR3 coding DNA: TGCACCAGCTCTGGACAGGGGCTAATGAACACTGAAGCTTTCTTT.

The chain has TRBV4-1 and TRBJ2-2; TRBD1 is a possible D gene (5 bases). Germline assignment: CDR1 MGHRA and CDR2 YSYEKL. The CDR3 has 16 amino acids. Trimming removed 0 bases at V and 1 base at J, with 9 bases between. The CDR3 DNA follows: TGCGCCAGCAGCCAAGACCTGACAGTGAACACCGGGGAGCTGTTTTTT. This sequence encodes CASSQDLTVNTGELFF.